This T cell receptor beta chain is drawn from a study of cytomegalovirus exposure and HLA in healthy donors. Broader study findings: Most TCRs appeared rarely, but some public TCRs recurred in many donors.

Use of 60 Vbeta and 13 Jbeta primers characterized the PCR. Clones were sequenced by immunoSEQ multiplex PCR, and TCRdb holds only the in-frame ones, with some missing. The table has about 160,000 clones, 70% to 85% seen once. In regard to this clone: Antigen specificity is unknown.

The V and J ends lost 2 bases and 0 bases respectively, with 16 bases between them. The CDR3 length is 18 residues. Germline V lookup: CDR1 MGHRA, CDR2 YSYEKL. This receptor was obtained from a man aged 40-55 years in good health and CMV-seronegative. The specimen was PBMCs. This sequence joins TRBV4-1 and TRBJ2-2; no reliable D call. This chain's CDR3 is CASSQPMTLRANTGELFF. Written as DNA, the CDR3 is TGCGCCAGCAGCCAACCCATGACTCTTCGCGCGAACACCGGGGAGCTGTTTTTT.